This TCR beta chain comes out of a study of CD4 T cells in relation to SARS-CoV-2 and coronaviruses (TCRdb year 2021). Regarding the research as a whole: Shared crossreactive spike epitopes were mapped to their HLA restriction using patient-derived lymphoblastoid cell lines. The study assessed, at the TCR clonotype level, memory CD4+ T cell crossreactivity between SARS-CoV-2 and common cold coronavirus spike proteins. The Adaptive Biotechnologies TCR-sequencing kit was used to sequence samples from a few pre-COVID donors and the naive versus memory experiments, while other data came from Illumina-based sequencing. For other donors in the study, expansion assays were sequenced with a different, Illumina-based TCR-beta assay.

What the work shows at the level of the full study, not this receptor alone: Since the crossreactivity analysis centred on spike protein, crossreactivity against other viral proteins was not assessed. In roughly 70% of donors, memory CD4+ clonotypes turned up that crossrecognized SARS-CoV-2 and at least one common cold coronavirus spike. The study was constrained by small numbers of patients and of tested TCRs. Significantly weaker SARS-CoV-2-driven expansion was shown by crossreactive clones than by monoreactive clones, consistent with antigenic imprinting. Pre-pandemic and post-infection samples were not both contributed by any donor, so tracing of the source of pre-existing responses was limited. Sequencing of naive versus memory cells indicated that the assay detects memory recall responses, not primary responses primed during culture.

Deep-resolution immunoSEQ TCR-beta sequencing was performed on DNA from uncultured naive and memory CD4+ T cells. In the source study's methods: During preprocessing, nonproductive sequences were discarded, as were any CDR3s that did not begin with C, did not end with F or W, or were shorter than 7 amino acids. Cultured and uncultured naive and memory CD4+ repertoires were searched for CDR3s previously identified as spike- and CEF-reactive. CDR3 homology was measured as pairwise Levenshtein distance, computed with the stringdist R package after trimming three terminal residues from each end. The clones in this table, taken by TCRdb from immuneACCESS, are in-frame only. Not every clone is retained; where verified, under half of the shortfall comes from an unresolved V gene, and the cause of the rest is unknown. V and J calls and clone size come straight from that table; D and trimming were deduced from the DNA. A total of about 64,000 clones appear in this sample, approximately 94% of them only once. Of the sample, roughly 0.14% is held by the ten largest clones.

This clone was recorded once. This clone's antigen is unknown. One base away there is no much larger clone; base qualities are not given. CD4+ T cells from unexposed donors were collected before the COVID-19 pandemic (2011-2018). Naive and memory CD4+ T cells were separated from cryopreserved PBMCs by CD4 enrichment followed by EasySep naive CD4+ T cell enrichment. The leukapheresis product for the unexposed donors was obtained through commercial purchase. Ficoll-Paque PLUS gradient centrifugation was used to isolate PBMCs from either whole blood or leukapheresis product. PBMCs were either cryopreserved at -140°C or used fresh in the expansion assay. The QIAamp Micro DNA Kit was used to extract genomic DNA from the CD4+ T cells. Ends trimmed: V by 9 bases, J by 3 bases; bases unmatched to a gene: 11. The CDR3 covers 14 residues, taking in both the cysteine and the phenylalanine. Only the CDR3 part of the read is kept: 42 bases, read in frame from the first base. The germline V gene gives CDR1 as MGHDK and CDR2 as SYGVNS.

Material: naive CD4+ T cells from PBMCs. What this sample's cell subset or site label stands for: naive CD4+ T cells isolated by negative enrichment. The rearranged segments are TRBV25-1 and TRBJ2-7, and 7 junction bases match TRBD2. This TCR was recovered from a human donor in good health. The nucleotides read TGTGCCAGTAGCGAGCCGGGACTAAACTACGAGCAGTACTTC. Its protein is CASSEPGLNYEQYF.